Listed below are T cell receptor beta chains from one sample, sequenced in a study of PD-1 blockade in classical Hodgkin lymphoma. The data were produced by immunoSEQ multiplex PCR, yet TCRdb's version contains in-frame clones alone and is incomplete. The repertoire includes approximately 25,000 clones, about 89% of them detected once, and about 0.55% sits in the top ten. The sample was CD4+ T cells from blood. The receptors were gathered from a human donor with classical Hodgkin lymphoma. The CDR3 runs from the conserved cysteine through the conserved F or W. Fields, in order: V gene, CDR3 length, J gene, D gene, clone size, CDR3 protein, CDR3 DNA. D genes are given only for firm matches. A row's size may be missing; if present it is once, few, many or a size class.

TRBV15,16,TRBJ1-4,NA,NA,CATSKSGRGDNEKLFF,TGTGCCACCAGCAAATCAGGGAGGGGAGATAATGAAAAACTGTTTTTT
TRBV28,14,TRBJ2-5,NA,NA,CASSSPGYQETQYF,TGTGCCAGCAGTTCCCCGGGTTACCAAGAGACCCAGTACTTC
TRBV18,15,TRBJ1-1,NA,NA,CASSPGGVPNTEAFF,TGTGCCAGCTCACCAGGGGGCGTTCCGAACACTGAAGCTTTCTTT
TRBV27,14,TRBJ1-2,TRBD1,NA,CASREGQENYGYTF,TGTGCCAGCAGGGAGGGACAGGAGAACTATGGCTACACCTTC
TRBV5-1,17,TRBJ1-1,TRBD1,NA,CASSWDLGQGTNTEAFF,TGCGCCAGCAGCTGGGATCTGGGACAGGGGACGAACACTGAAGCTTTCTTT
TRBV10-3,16,TRBJ1-6,TRBD1,NA,CAISELGTGVNSPLHF,TGTGCCATCAGTGAGCTAGGGACAGGGGTTAATTCACCCCTCCACTTT
TRBV7-3,13,TRBJ1-1,NA,NA,CASSSGVNTEAFF,TGTGCCAGCAGCTCAGGGGTGAACACTGAAGCTTTCTTT
TRBV4-1,18,TRBJ1-4,NA,NA,CASSPIIHRQSRNEKLFF,TGCGCCAGCAGCCCCATTATTCACAGGCAATCTCGTAATGAAAAACTGTTTTTT
TRBV28,16,TRBJ2-5,NA,NA,CASSLLPAGRRGTQYF,TGTGCCAGCAGTTTACTCCCGGCAGGTCGGAGGGGGACCCAGTACTTC
TRBV6-1,15,TRBJ2-5,TRBD2,NA,CASSELGGGGETQYF,TGTGCCAGCAGTGAACTTGGCGGGGGGGGCGAGACCCAGTACTTC
TRBV4-1,14,TRBJ1-1,NA,NA,CASSQNTGLPEAFF,TGCGCCAGCAGCCAAAACACAGGGTTACCTGAAGCTTTCTTT
TRBV28,18,TRBJ1-5,NA,NA,CASADRRGRLTIRLTQHF,TGTGCCAGCGCCGACCGCCGCGGACGGCTAACCATAAGGTTGACCCAGCATTTT
TRBV7-6,15,TRBJ2-5,TRBD2,NA,CASRTTSGGGETQYF,TGTGCCAGCAGGACGACTAGCGGGGGCGGGGAGACCCAGTACTTC
TRBV5-1,13,TRBJ2-7,NA,NA,CASSRDGAYEQYF,TGCGCCAGCAGCCGGGACGGGGCCTACGAGCAGTACTTC
TRBV10-2,14,TRBJ2-3,NA,NA,CASSEYVSTDTQYF,TGCGCCAGCAGTGAGTATGTTAGCACAGATACGCAGTATTTT
TRBV30,15,TRBJ2-7,TRBD1,NA,CAWSVVQGAFSEQYF,TGTGCCTGGAGTGTAGTCCAGGGGGCTTTCTCCGAGCAGTACTTC
TRBV7-2,15,TRBJ2-7,NA,NA,CASSLVTDPNYEQYF,TGTGCCAGCAGCTTAGTAACAGACCCTAACTACGAGCAGTACTTC
TRBV5-8,16,TRBJ2-1,TRBD2,NA,CASSPLRLAGYNEQFF,TGTGCCAGCAGCCCCCTCCGACTAGCGGGGTATAATGAGCAGTTCTTC
TRBV4-3,16,TRBJ2-7,NA,NA,CASSQGGGLSSYEQYF,TGCGCCAGCAGCCAAGGGGGGGGCCTCAGCTCCTACGAGCAGTACTTC
TRBV4-1,15,TRBJ2-3,TRBD1,NA,CASSRDRGLGDTQYF,TGCGCCAGCAGTCGAGACAGGGGGCTCGGAGATACGCAGTATTTT
TRBV19,16,TRBJ1-6,NA,NA,CARKTDTSSYNSPLHF,TGTGCCAGGAAAACGGACACTAGCTCCTATAATTCACCCCTCCACTTT
TRBV11-3,14,TRBJ2-5,TRBD2,NA,CASSLGLAKETQYF,TGTGCCAGCAGCTTAGGACTAGCCAAGGAGACCCAGTACTTC
TRBV7-8,14,TRBJ2-6,NA,NA,CASSPNSGANVLTF,TGTGCCAGCAGCCCGAACTCTGGGGCCAACGTCCTGACTTTC
TRBV7-6,13,TRBJ2-5,NA,once,CASSWRRAETQYF,TGTGCCAGCAGCTGGAGGCGGGCGGAGACCCAGTACTTC
TRBV7-2,12,TRBJ2-2,NA,once,CASSLPTGELFF,TGTGCCAGCAGCTTACCCACCGGGGAGCTGTTTTTT
TRBV11-2,15,TRBJ2-7,TRBD1,few,CASSSHRGKAYEQYF,TGTGCCAGCAGCTCTCACAGGGGTAAAGCCTACGAGCAGTACTTC
TRBV5-1,14,TRBJ1-3,NA,few,CASSLGRLLDTIYF,TGCGCCAGCAGCTTGGGTCGCCTATTGGACACCATATATTTT
TRBV7-2,14,TRBJ1-1,NA,once,CASSFSPGSTEAFF,TGTGCCAGCAGCTTTAGTCCGGGGTCCACTGAAGCTTTCTTT
TRBV30,19,TRBJ2-7,TRBD2,NA,CAWKRDLRGSGGDSYEQYF,TGTGCCTGGAAAAGGGACCTCCGTGGTAGCGGGGGAGACTCCTACGAGCAGTACTTC
TRBV20-1,11,TRBJ1-1,NA,NA,CSARIRDEAFF,TGCAGTGCTAGAATCCGGGATGAAGCTTTCTTT
TRBV19,13,TRBJ2-7,NA,NA,CASSPTRGYEQYF,TGTGCCAGTAGTCCAACCAGGGGCTACGAGCAGTACTTC
TRBV2,14,TRBJ2-3,TRBD1,NA,CASRDRGGTDTQYF,TGTGCCAGCAGGGACAGGGGTGGCACAGATACGCAGTATTTT
TRBV5-1,15,TRBJ2-1,TRBD2,NA,CASRLVGGERHEQFF,TGCGCCAGCAGACTGGTCGGGGGGGAAAGGCATGAGCAGTTCTTC
TRBV5-1,14,TRBJ2-5,NA,NA,CASSPGGVVKTQYF,TGCGCCAGCAGCCCAGGGGGGGTCGTAAAGACCCAGTACTTC
TRBV29-1,14,TRBJ2-3,NA,NA,CSVEDLGGTDTQYF,TGCAGCGTTGAAGATCTTGGGGGTACAGATACGCAGTATTTT
TRBV18,14,TRBJ1-2,NA,once,CASSRAGTVYGYTF,TGTGCCAGCTCACGAGCCGGGACGGTTTATGGCTACACCTTC
TRBV5-1,14,TRBJ1-6,TRBD1,once,CASSLDGTGSPLHF,TGCGCCAGCAGCTTGGACGGGACAGGTTCACCCCTCCACTTT
TRBV30,10,TRBJ1-2,NA,NA,CAWRHYGYTF,TGTGCCTGGCGCCACTATGGCTACACCTTC
TRBV28,17,TRBJ2-3,TRBD2,once,CASSLLGLAGFTDTQYF,TGTGCCAGCAGTTTATTGGGGCTAGCGGGGTTCACAGATACGCAGTATTTT
TRBV5-6,16,TRBJ2-5,TRBD2,NA,CASSLRAGAPKETQYF,TGTGCCAGCAGCTTGAGAGCGGGGGCGCCGAAAGAGACCCAGTACTTC
TRBV5-1,15,TRBJ1-4,NA,NA,CASSLETASNEKLFF,TGCGCCAGCAGCTTGGAGACAGCGAGCAATGAAAAACTGTTTTTT
TRBV20-1,11,TRBJ2-3,NA,NA,CSAKFTDTQYF,TGCAGTGCTAAGTTCACAGATACGCAGTATTTT
TRBV28,16,TRBJ2-4,TRBD2,NA,CASRQAGGLAKNIQYF,TGTGCCAGCAGACAAGCGGGGGGGCTAGCCAAAAACATTCAGTACTTC
TRBV7-2,13,TRBJ1-2,TRBD1,NA,CASTLGQGYGYTF,TGTGCCAGCACCCTGGGACAGGGCTATGGCTACACCTTC